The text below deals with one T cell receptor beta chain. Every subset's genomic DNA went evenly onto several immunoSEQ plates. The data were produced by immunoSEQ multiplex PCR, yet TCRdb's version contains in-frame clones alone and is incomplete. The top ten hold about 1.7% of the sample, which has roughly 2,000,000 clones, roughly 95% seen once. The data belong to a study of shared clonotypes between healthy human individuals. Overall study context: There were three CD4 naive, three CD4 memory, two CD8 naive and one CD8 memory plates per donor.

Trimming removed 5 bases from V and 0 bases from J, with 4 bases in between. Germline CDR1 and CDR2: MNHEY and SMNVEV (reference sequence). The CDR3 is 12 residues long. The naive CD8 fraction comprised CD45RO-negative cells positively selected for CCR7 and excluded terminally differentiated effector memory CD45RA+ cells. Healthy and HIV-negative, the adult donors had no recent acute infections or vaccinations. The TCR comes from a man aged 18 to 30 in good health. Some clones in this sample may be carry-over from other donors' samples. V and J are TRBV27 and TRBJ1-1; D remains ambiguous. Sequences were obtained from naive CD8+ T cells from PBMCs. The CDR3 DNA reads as TGTGCCAGCAGTGCATTGAACACTGAAGCTTTCTTT. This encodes CASSALNTEAFF.